These T cell receptor beta chains were read from a single sample in a study of OX40 agonist ivuxolimab in advanced cancers. Sequenced by immunoSEQ multiplex PCR; TCRdb stores in-frame clones only, minus some. The data show about 32,000 clones, around nine tenths seen once. The specimen comprised CD4+ or CD8+ T cells sorted from blood, sampled in a trial of the OX40 agonist ivuxolimab. These receptor sequences come from an adult with an advanced solid tumor such as melanoma, head and neck, liver or kidney cancer. The CDR3 runs from the conserved cysteine through the conserved F or W. Fields, in order: J gene, clone size, V gene, D gene, CDR3 DNA, CDR3 protein. The D gene is left open where the match is weak. Rows may omit the clone size; those that give it use once, few, many or a size class.

j_call: TRBJ1-2
clone_size: -
v_call: TRBV11-2
d_call: -
cdr3_nt: TGTGCCAGCAGCTTAAGCTTGGTCGATGGCTACACCTTC
cdr3_aa: CASSLSLVDGYTF

j_call: TRBJ2-5
clone_size: -
v_call: TRBV5-6
d_call: -
cdr3_nt: TGTGCCAGCAGTTACTCGGGCCCACCGGAGCAGTACTTC
cdr3_aa: CASSYSGPPEQYF

j_call: TRBJ2-1
clone_size: few
v_call: TRBV6-5
d_call: -
cdr3_nt: TGTGCCAGCAGCCTACTCGGTGAGGGGGTTGAGCAGTTCTTC
cdr3_aa: CASSLLGEGVEQFF

j_call: TRBJ2-3
clone_size: -
v_call: TRBV27
d_call: -
cdr3_nt: TGTGCCAGCAGTTGGTCTACGGAGGTCACAGATACGCAGTATTTT
cdr3_aa: CASSWSTEVTDTQYF

j_call: TRBJ2-2
clone_size: few
v_call: TRBV10-2
d_call: -
cdr3_nt: TGCGCCAGCAGTGAAGGCACCGGGGAGCTGTTTTTT
cdr3_aa: CASSEGTGELFF

j_call: TRBJ2-7
clone_size: -
v_call: TRBV27
d_call: TRBD2
cdr3_nt: TGTGCCAGCAGTATAACTAGCGGGAGTTACGAGCAGTACTTC
cdr3_aa: CASSITSGSYEQYF

j_call: TRBJ1-2
clone_size: once
v_call: TRBV13
d_call: -
cdr3_nt: TGTGCCAGCAGCTTAGACAGTAACTATGGCTACACCTTC
cdr3_aa: CASSLDSNYGYTF

j_call: TRBJ2-3
clone_size: -
v_call: TRBV27
d_call: -
cdr3_nt: TGTGCCAGCAGTTTTAGAAGCACAGATACGCAGTATTTT
cdr3_aa: CASSFRSTDTQYF

j_call: TRBJ2-7
clone_size: -
v_call: TRBV7-6
d_call: TRBD2
cdr3_nt: TGTGCCAGCACCGGGGGGGTATCCCACGAGCAGTACTTC
cdr3_aa: CASTGGVSHEQYF

j_call: TRBJ2-3
clone_size: -
v_call: TRBV19
d_call: TRBD1
cdr3_nt: TGTGCCAGTAGTTATGGGGACAGGGGTACAGATACGCAGTATTTT
cdr3_aa: CASSYGDRGTDTQYF

j_call: TRBJ2-7
clone_size: -
v_call: TRBV11-2
d_call: -
cdr3_nt: TGTGCCAGCAGCCTCGGACTAAACTACGAGCAGTACTTC
cdr3_aa: CASSLGLNYEQYF

j_call: TRBJ1-4
clone_size: -
v_call: TRBV7-9
d_call: -
cdr3_nt: TGTGCCAGCAGCCTTAACGGGGCTGAAAAACTGTTTTTT
cdr3_aa: CASSLNGAEKLFF

j_call: TRBJ1-5
clone_size: -
v_call: TRBV18
d_call: -
cdr3_nt: TGTGCCAGCTCACCCGTTGGTAGGGAGGTTGGACAGCCCCAGCATTTT
cdr3_aa: CASSPVGREVGQPQHF

j_call: TRBJ2-7
clone_size: -
v_call: TRBV11-2
d_call: -
cdr3_nt: TGTGCCAGCAGCTTAGGGGGGAACGAGCAGTACTTC
cdr3_aa: CASSLGGNEQYF

j_call: TRBJ1-2
clone_size: -
v_call: TRBV4-1
d_call: -
cdr3_nt: TGCGCCAGCAGCCAATTCCGGGGCTTCTATGGCTACACCTTC
cdr3_aa: CASSQFRGFYGYTF

j_call: TRBJ1-3
clone_size: -
v_call: TRBV28
d_call: -
cdr3_nt: TGTGCCAGCAGTTTCATTAGGGGTTCTGGAAACACCATATATTTT
cdr3_aa: CASSFIRGSGNTIYF

j_call: TRBJ2-7
clone_size: -
v_call: TRBV6-1
d_call: -
cdr3_nt: TGTGCCAGCAGTGTTGGACCCCAGCGCGCCTACGAGCAGTACTTC
cdr3_aa: CASSVGPQRAYEQYF

j_call: TRBJ1-3
clone_size: -
v_call: TRBV11-2
d_call: -
cdr3_nt: TGTGCCAGCAGCTTAGACGGTTATGGAAACACCATATATTTT
cdr3_aa: CASSLDGYGNTIYF

j_call: TRBJ2-3
clone_size: -
v_call: TRBV27
d_call: TRBD2
cdr3_nt: TGTGCCAGCAGTCCAAGCGACGGGGTCGGGGGGGCCTCAGGTACGCAGTATTTT
cdr3_aa: CASSPSDGVGGASGTQYF

j_call: TRBJ2-7
clone_size: medium-sized
v_call: TRBV6-5
d_call: TRBD2
cdr3_nt: TGTGCCAGCAGTTACGGCGGCGGGGGTTACGAGCAGTACTTC
cdr3_aa: CASSYGGGGYEQYF

j_call: TRBJ1-5
clone_size: once
v_call: TRBV9
d_call: -
cdr3_nt: TGTGCCAGCAGCCCACTGCCGAATCAGCCCCAGCATTTT
cdr3_aa: CASSPLPNQPQHF

j_call: TRBJ1-1
clone_size: once
v_call: TRBV27
d_call: -
cdr3_nt: TGTGCCAGCAGTTTAACGGCGGGGCGGGGGGGTGACACTGAAGCTTTCTTT
cdr3_aa: CASSLTAGRGGDTEAFF

j_call: TRBJ1-1
clone_size: -
v_call: TRBV5-4
d_call: -
cdr3_nt: TGTGCCAGCAGCTGGAACAGGCACGAAGCTTTCTTT
cdr3_aa: CASSWNRHEAFF

j_call: TRBJ2-7
clone_size: -
v_call: TRBV5-1
d_call: -
cdr3_nt: TGCGCCAGCAGCTTGGGCCCCGTTTGGCCGGCCGAGCAGTACTTC
cdr3_aa: CASSLGPVWPAEQYF

j_call: TRBJ2-1
clone_size: -
v_call: TRBV9
d_call: TRBD2
cdr3_nt: TGTGCCAGCAGCGTAGGAAAGCGGGGGGACCACAATGAGCAGTTCTTC
cdr3_aa: CASSVGKRGDHNEQFF

j_call: TRBJ2-3
clone_size: -
v_call: TRBV19
d_call: -
cdr3_nt: TGTGCCAGTGATACAGGGTGGGGCACAGATACGCAGTATTTT
cdr3_aa: CASDTGWGTDTQYF

j_call: TRBJ1-4
clone_size: -
v_call: TRBV13
d_call: -
cdr3_nt: TGTGCCAGCAGTCCGCTTTATGAAAAACTGTTTTTT
cdr3_aa: CASSPLYEKLFF

j_call: TRBJ2-7
clone_size: -
v_call: TRBV5-6
d_call: -
cdr3_nt: TGTGCCAGCAGCTTGTTCTCCAGGGTGGACTACGAGCAGTACTTC
cdr3_aa: CASSLFSRVDYEQYF

j_call: TRBJ1-2
clone_size: -
v_call: TRBV18
d_call: -
cdr3_nt: TGTGCCAGCTCCCCCGAGAGGGGAGTCTTACCTGGGGGTTATGGCTACACCTTC
cdr3_aa: CASSPERGVLPGGYGYTF

j_call: TRBJ2-2
clone_size: -
v_call: TRBV10-3
d_call: -
cdr3_nt: TGTGCCACGGTTACAGGGTTGGGCACCGGGGAGCTGTTTTTT
cdr3_aa: CATVTGLGTGELFF

j_call: TRBJ2-5
clone_size: once
v_call: TRBV4-1
d_call: TRBD1
cdr3_nt: TGCGCCAGCAGCCAAGCTCCCGGGACAGGGGAAGAGACCCAGTACTTC
cdr3_aa: CASSQAPGTGEETQYF

j_call: TRBJ2-2
clone_size: -
v_call: TRBV12-5
d_call: -
cdr3_nt: TGTGCTAGTGGTTCGACAGGCACCGGGGAGCTGTTTTTT
cdr3_aa: CASGSTGTGELFF

j_call: TRBJ1-5
clone_size: -
v_call: TRBV29-1
d_call: -
cdr3_nt: TGCAGCGTGGCGGGATGGGGGAGCAATCAGCCCCAGCATTTT
cdr3_aa: CSVAGWGSNQPQHF

j_call: TRBJ2-5
clone_size: -
v_call: TRBV6-5
d_call: -
cdr3_nt: TGTGCCAGCAGTTGGGGCAGGCTGGAGACCCAGTACTTC
cdr3_aa: CASSWGRLETQYF

j_call: TRBJ1-1
clone_size: -
v_call: TRBV6-5
d_call: -
cdr3_nt: TGTGCCAGCAGTTACCGGGGGGGGCGCTGGTCGGAAGCTTTCTTT
cdr3_aa: CASSYRGGRWSEAFF

j_call: TRBJ2-2
clone_size: -
v_call: TRBV7-9
d_call: -
cdr3_nt: TGTGCCAGCAGTCTACCCCCGGGGTACCCGAACACCGGGGAGCTGTTTTTT
cdr3_aa: CASSLPPGYPNTGELFF

j_call: TRBJ2-7
clone_size: -
v_call: TRBV13
d_call: -
cdr3_nt: TGTGCCAGCAGCTTAGCCAAGGGCGAGCAGTACTTC
cdr3_aa: CASSLAKGEQYF

j_call: TRBJ2-7
clone_size: -
v_call: TRBV29-1
d_call: TRBD2
cdr3_nt: TGCAGCGTTGAAGATTCGGGGGAGGGGCCCAACTACGAGCAGTACTTC
cdr3_aa: CSVEDSGEGPNYEQYF

j_call: TRBJ2-5
clone_size: -
v_call: TRBV19
d_call: -
cdr3_nt: TGTGCCAGTAGTATCTCTGACACCTTTGGGGAGACCCAGTACTTC
cdr3_aa: CASSISDTFGETQYF

j_call: TRBJ2-7
clone_size: once
v_call: TRBV20-1
d_call: -
cdr3_nt: TGCAGTGCTAGAACTAGCTACGAGCAGTACTTC
cdr3_aa: CSARTSYEQYF

j_call: TRBJ1-5
clone_size: -
v_call: TRBV7-6
d_call: -
cdr3_nt: TGTGCCAGCAGCTTAGCCCCAGGGGAATTTGGCAATCAGCCCCAGCATTTT
cdr3_aa: CASSLAPGEFGNQPQHF

j_call: TRBJ2-5
clone_size: few
v_call: TRBV5-4
d_call: -
cdr3_nt: TGTGCCAGCAGCGAGTCGGGGACCCAGTACTTC
cdr3_aa: CASSESGTQYF

j_call: TRBJ1-5
clone_size: -
v_call: TRBV27
d_call: TRBD1
cdr3_nt: TGTGCCAGCAGCCTCAGGGGGGGGGATCAGCCCCAGCATTTT
cdr3_aa: CASSLRGGDQPQHF

j_call: TRBJ1-1
clone_size: -
v_call: TRBV5-4
d_call: -
cdr3_nt: TGTGCCAGCAGCTCACAGGGAATTGACACTGAAGCTTTCTTT
cdr3_aa: CASSSQGIDTEAFF